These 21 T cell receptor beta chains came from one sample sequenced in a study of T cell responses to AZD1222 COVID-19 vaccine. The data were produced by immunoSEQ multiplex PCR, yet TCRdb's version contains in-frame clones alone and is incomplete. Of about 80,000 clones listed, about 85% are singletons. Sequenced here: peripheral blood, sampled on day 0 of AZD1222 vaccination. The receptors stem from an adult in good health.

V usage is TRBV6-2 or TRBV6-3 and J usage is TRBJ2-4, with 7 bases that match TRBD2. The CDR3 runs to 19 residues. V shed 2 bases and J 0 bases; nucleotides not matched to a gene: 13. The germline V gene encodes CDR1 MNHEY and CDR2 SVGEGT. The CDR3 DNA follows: TGTGCCAGCAGTTACGCTCTAGCGGAGGTGGGACTAGCCAAAAACATTCAGTACTTC. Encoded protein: CASSYALAEVGLAKNIQYF.

This CDR3 is CASSPAGTLWYNEQFF. The CDR3 DNA is TGTGCCAGCAGCCCAGCGGGCACCCTCTGGTACAATGAGCAGTTCTTC. This chain links TRBV11-3 with TRBJ2-1; the D gene is possibly TRBD2 (6 bases). V dropped 5 bases and J dropped 4 bases, with 18 bases sitting between them. The CDR3 totals 16 residues. Germline V gene sequence: CDR1 SGHNT, CDR2 YENEEA.

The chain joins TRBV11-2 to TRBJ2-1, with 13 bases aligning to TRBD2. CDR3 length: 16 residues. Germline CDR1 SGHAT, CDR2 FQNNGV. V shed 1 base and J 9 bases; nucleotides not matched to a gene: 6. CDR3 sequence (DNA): TGTGCCAGCAGCTTAGTCAGGACTAGCGGGAGTGGTGAGCAGTTCTTC. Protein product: CASSLVRTSGSGEQFF.

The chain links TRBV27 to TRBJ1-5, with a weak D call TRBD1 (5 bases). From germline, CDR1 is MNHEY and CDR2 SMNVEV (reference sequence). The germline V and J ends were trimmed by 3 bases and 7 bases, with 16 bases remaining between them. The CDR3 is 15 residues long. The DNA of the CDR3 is TGTGCCAGCAGTTTGGCAGGGCTGCTTGGACAGCCCCAGCATTTT. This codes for CASSLAGLLGQPQHF.

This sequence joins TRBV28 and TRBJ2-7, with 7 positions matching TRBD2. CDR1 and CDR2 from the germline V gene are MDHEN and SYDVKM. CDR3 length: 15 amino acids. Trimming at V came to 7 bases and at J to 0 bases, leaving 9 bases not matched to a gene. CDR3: CASIAGGLSSYEQYF. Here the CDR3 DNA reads TGTGCCAGCATAGCGGGCGGGTTGAGCTCCTACGAGCAGTACTTC.

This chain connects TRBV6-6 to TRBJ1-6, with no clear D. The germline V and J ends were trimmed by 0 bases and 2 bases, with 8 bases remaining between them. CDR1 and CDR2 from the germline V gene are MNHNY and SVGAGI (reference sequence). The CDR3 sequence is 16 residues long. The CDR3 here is CASSYSVSTYNSPLHF. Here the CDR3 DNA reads TGTGCCAGCAGTTACTCGGTTTCAACCTATAATTCACCCCTCCACTTT.

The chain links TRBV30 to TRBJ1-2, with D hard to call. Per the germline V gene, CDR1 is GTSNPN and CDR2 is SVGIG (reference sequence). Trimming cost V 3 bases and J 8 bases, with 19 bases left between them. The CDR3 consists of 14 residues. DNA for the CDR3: TGTGCCTGGAGCTTTGGTCAGCTCCAGCGGGGCTACACCTTC. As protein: CAWSFGQLQRGYTF.

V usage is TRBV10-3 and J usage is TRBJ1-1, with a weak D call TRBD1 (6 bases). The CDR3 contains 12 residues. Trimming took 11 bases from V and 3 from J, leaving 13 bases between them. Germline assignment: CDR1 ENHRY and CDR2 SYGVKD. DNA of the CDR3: TGTGCCGTCCGGACAGCCGACACTGAAGCTTTCTTT. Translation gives CAVRTADTEAFF.

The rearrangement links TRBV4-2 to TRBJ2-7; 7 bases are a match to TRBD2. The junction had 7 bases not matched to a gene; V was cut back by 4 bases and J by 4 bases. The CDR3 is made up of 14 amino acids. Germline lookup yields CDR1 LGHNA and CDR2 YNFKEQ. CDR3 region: CASSPEAGVYEQYF. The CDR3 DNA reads TGTGCCAGCAGCCCGGAGGCGGGGGTATACGAGCAGTACTTC.

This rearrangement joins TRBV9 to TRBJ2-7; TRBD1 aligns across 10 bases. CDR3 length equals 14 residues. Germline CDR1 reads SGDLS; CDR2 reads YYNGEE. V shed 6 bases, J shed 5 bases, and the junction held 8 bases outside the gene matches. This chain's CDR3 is CASNSGQGTHEQYF. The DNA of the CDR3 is TGTGCCAGCAACTCGGGACAGGGGACCCACGAGCAGTACTTC. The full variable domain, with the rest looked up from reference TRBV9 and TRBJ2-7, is DSGVTQTPKHLITATGQRVTLRCSPRSGDLSVYWYQQSLDQGLQFLIQYYNGEERAKGNILERFSAQQFPDLHSELNLSSLELGDSALYFCASNSGQGTHEQYFGPGTRLTVT.

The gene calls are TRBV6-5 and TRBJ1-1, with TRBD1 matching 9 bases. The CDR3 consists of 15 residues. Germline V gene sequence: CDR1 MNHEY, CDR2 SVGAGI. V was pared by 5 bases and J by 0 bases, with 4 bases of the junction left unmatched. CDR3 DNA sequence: TGTGCCAGCAGTACAGGGGGCCTTATGAACACTGAAGCTTTCTTT. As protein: CASSTGGLMNTEAFF.

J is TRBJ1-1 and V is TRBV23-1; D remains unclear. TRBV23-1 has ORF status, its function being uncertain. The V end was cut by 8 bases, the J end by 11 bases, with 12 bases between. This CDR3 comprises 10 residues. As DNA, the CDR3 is TGCGCCAGCTCCCCCGTCAGGGCTTTCTTT. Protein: CASSPVRAFF.

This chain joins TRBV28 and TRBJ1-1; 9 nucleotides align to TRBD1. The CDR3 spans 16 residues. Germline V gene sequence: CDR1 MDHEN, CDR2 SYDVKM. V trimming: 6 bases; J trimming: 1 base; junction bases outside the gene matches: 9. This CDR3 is CASRYHGQGPNTEAFF. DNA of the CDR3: TGTGCCAGCAGGTACCACGGACAGGGGCCGAACACTGAAGCTTTCTTT.

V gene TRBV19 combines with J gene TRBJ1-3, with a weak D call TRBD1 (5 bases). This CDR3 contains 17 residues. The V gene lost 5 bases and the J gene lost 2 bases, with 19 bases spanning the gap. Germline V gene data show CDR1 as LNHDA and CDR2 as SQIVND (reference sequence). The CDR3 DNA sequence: TGTGCCAGTAGTCCTCCATCCCGGGACTTTACTGGAAACACCATATATTTT. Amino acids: CASSPPSRDFTGNTIYF.

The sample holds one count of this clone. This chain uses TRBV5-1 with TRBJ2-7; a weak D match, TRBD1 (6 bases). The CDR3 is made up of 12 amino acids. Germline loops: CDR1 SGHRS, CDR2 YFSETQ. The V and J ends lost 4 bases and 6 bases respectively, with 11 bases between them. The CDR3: CASSGGGAEQYF. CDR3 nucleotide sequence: TGCGCCAGCAGCGGTGGGGGCGCCGAGCAGTACTTC. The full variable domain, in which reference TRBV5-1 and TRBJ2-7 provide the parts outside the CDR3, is KAGVTQTPRYLIKTRGQQVTLSCSPISGHRSVSWYQQTPGQGLQFLFEYFSETQRNKGNFPGRFSGRQFSNSRSEMNVSTLELGDSALYLCASSGGGAEQYFGPGTRLTVT.

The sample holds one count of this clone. CDR3 sequence: CASSRGGYSPLHF. The DNA for the CDR3 is TGTGCCAGCAGCCGAGGAGGGTATTCACCCCTCCACTTT. The genes are TRBV7-9 and TRBJ1-6; D ambiguous. This CDR3 has 13 residues. The ends were cut back, 5 bases at V and 8 bases at J, with 10 bases in the middle. Germline V gene data show CDR1 as SEHNR and CDR2 as FQNEAQ (reference sequence).

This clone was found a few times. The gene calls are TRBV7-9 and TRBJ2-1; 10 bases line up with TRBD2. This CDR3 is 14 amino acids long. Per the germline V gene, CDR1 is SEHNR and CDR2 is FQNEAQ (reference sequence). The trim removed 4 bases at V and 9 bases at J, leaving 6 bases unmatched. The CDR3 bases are TGTGCCAGCAGCTCCGGGACTAGCGTAACTGAGCAGTTCTTC. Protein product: CASSSGTSVTEQFF.

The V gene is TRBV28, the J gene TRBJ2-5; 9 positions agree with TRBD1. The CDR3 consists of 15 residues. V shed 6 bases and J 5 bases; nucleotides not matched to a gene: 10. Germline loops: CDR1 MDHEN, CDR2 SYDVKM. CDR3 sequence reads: CASRSAGQGVETQYF. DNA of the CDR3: TGTGCCAGCAGATCCGCGGGACAGGGTGTGGAGACCCAGTACTTC.

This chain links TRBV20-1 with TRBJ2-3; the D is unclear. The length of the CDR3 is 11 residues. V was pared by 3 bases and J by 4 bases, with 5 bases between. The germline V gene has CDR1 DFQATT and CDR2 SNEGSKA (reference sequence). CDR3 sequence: CSASRADTQYF. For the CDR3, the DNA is TGCAGTGCTAGCCGGGCAGATACGCAGTATTTT.

The CDR3 bases are TGTGCCAGCAGTGGTTACGGACAAAATAGCAATCAGCCCCAGCATTTT. Its translation: CASSGYGQNSNQPQHF. The gene calls are TRBV6-1 and TRBJ1-5; a possible D gene is TRBD1 (5 bases). Trimming shortened V by 4 bases and J by 0 bases, and 13 bases separated the two germline ends. The germline gives CDR1 MNHNS, CDR2 SASEGT. CDR3 length equals 16 residues.

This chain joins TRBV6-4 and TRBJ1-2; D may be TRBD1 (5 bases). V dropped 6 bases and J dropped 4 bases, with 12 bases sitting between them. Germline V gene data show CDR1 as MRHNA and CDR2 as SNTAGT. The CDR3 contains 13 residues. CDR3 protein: CASRDPGGYGYTF. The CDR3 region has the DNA TGTGCCAGCAGGGACCCTGGGGGCTATGGCTACACCTTC.